The 7 T cell receptor beta chains in this list originate from one sample, sequenced in a study of shared clonotypes between healthy human individuals. Libraries were prepared by immunoSEQ multiplex PCR; TCRdb keeps only in-frame clonotypes and omits some of them. Counted here are roughly 2.5 million clones, around nine tenths occurring once; the ten biggest clones make up over 0.12%. The sample was naive CD4+ T cells sorted from blood. Documented subset: CD45RA+ positively selected. These TCRs come from a man aged 18-30 years in good health.

The DNA of the CDR3 is TGTGCCAGCACCCAACTCCGTCTCTCGTATAATTCACCCCTCCACTTT. As protein: CASTQLRLSYNSPLHF. The chain is built from TRBV13 and TRBJ1-6; D remains ambiguous. The CDR3 has 16 residues. Deletions cut 7 bases from V and 4 bases from J, with 17 bases between. From germline, CDR1 is PRHDT and CDR2 FYEKMQ (reference sequence).

The chain joins TRBV18 to TRBJ2-1, with 15 bases fitting TRBD2. V lost 4 bases, J lost 1 base, and 2 bases stayed unmatched. This CDR3 contains 17 residues. Germline values: CDR1 KGHSH, CDR2 LQKENI. The CDR3 nucleotides read TGTGCCAGCTCACGGGGACTAGCGGGAGGTTCCTACAATGAGCAGTTCTTC. It is translated as CASSRGLAGGSYNEQFF. Complete variable domain (other parts from reference TRBV18 and TRBJ2-1): NAGVMQNPRHLVRRRGQEARLRCSPMKGHSHVYWYRQLPEEGLKFMVYLQKENIIDESGMPKERFSAEFPKEGPSILRIQQVVRGDSAAYFCASSRGLAGGSYNEQFFGPGTRLTVL.

In this sample, this clone turned up once. The chain joins TRBV5-4 to TRBJ2-1; 9 nucleotides line up with TRBD2. There are 16 residues in the CDR3. V was clipped by 4 bases and J by 4 bases; unmatched bases: 9. In germline, CDR1 is SGHNT, CDR2 YYREEE (reference sequence). CDR3 bases: TGTGCCAGCAGCCCTCTTACTAGCGGGTTTTACAATGAGCAGTTCTTC. This sequence encodes CASSPLTSGFYNEQFF.

The sample holds a few counts of this clone. The rearrangement links TRBV14 to TRBJ1-5, with a weak D call TRBD1 (6 bases). The CDR3 is 14 amino acids. Trimming left V 6 bases short and J 3 bases short, with 12 bases between. Germline values: CDR1 SGHDN, CDR2 FVKESK. Here the CDR3 reads CASSQDSPNQPQHF. The CDR3 coding sequence is TGTGCCAGCAGTCAGGACAGTCCCAATCAGCCCCAGCATTTT. The complete variable domain, with remaining parts taken from reference TRBV14 and TRBJ1-5, reads EAGVTQFPSHSVIEKGQTVTLRCDPISGHDNLYWYRRVMGKEIKFLLHFVKESKQDESGMPNNRFLAERTGGTYSTLKVQPAELEDSGVYFCASSQDSPNQPQHFGDGTRLSIL.

The chain carries TRBV11-2 and TRBJ2-5; D remains ambiguous. The CDR3 totals 13 residues. Germline-derived CDR1 and CDR2 are SGHAT and FQNNGV. V dropped 7 bases and J dropped 4 bases, with 13 bases sitting between them. The CDR3 DNA sequence: TGTGCCAGCACCCCCTTACCGGGAGAGACCCAGTACTTC. It is translated as CASTPLPGETQYF.

This clone was counted once. V is TRBV2 and J is TRBJ2-7; possibly TRBD1 for D (5 bases). CDR3 size: 16 residues. Germline values: CDR1 SNHLY, CDR2 FYNNEI. Trimming removed 5 bases from V and 8 bases from J, with 25 bases in between. In DNA form, the CDR3 reads TGTGCCAGCAGTCCGGGCGTGGACATTGGGGTACGGAAGCAGTACTTC. The encoded protein is CASSPGVDIGVRKQYF.

The V call is TRBV6-5, the J call TRBJ1-2, with a weak D call TRBD1 (5 bases). V was cut by 2 bases and J by 8 bases, with 9 bases left in between. The CDR3 totals 12 residues. CDR1 MNHEY and CDR2 SVGAGI come from the germline V gene. CDR3 nucleotides: TGTGCCAGCAGTTACCCAGGGAAAGGCTACACCTTC. Its translation: CASSYPGKGYTF.